This TCR beta chain was found in a study of cytomegalovirus exposure and HLA in healthy donors (dated by TCRdb to 2016 to 2017). A note on the overall study: In an earlier analysis of about 560 of the donors, under 300 Gb of sequence data and approximately 120 million unique TCR beta sequences from about 179 million T cells were reported. Roughly 290 gigabases of sequencing data and around 85 million unique TCR sequences made up an early release that covered some 640 HLA-typed donors. Of the 398 genotyped donors, 81% fell in the genetic ancestry cluster associated with self-reported Caucasian donors. The study aimed to test whether cataloging public T cell receptors could reveal signatures of past pathogen exposure. Using immunosequencing, the study profiled T cell repertoires from 500 to 800 subjects and related those repertoires to cytomegalovirus serostatus. Besides the first cohort of 666 subjects, a separate validation cohort made up of 120 different subjects was used. To predict cytomegalovirus infection status, the study combined high-throughput TCR immunosequencing, statistical association of individual TCRs with disease status, and machine learning. A later analysis re-analyzed previously published TCR beta repertoires from approximately 700 donors and added high-resolution HLA genotyping to study TCR occurrence patterns. Rather than using new phenotypic data, the later analysis identified candidate immune exposures from TCR beta sequences and from how often those sequences occurred across donors. An earlier analysis of around 580 of the donors used high-throughput TCR beta sequencing to judge whether each TCR beta V gene segment behaved as functional or pseudogenic. Donor age, sex, ethnicity and CMV serostatus were compiled alongside the repertoire data. In a later genetic analysis, genome-wide SNP genotypes for about 65% of the roughly 700 donors were used, and that subset was treated as a discovery cohort. Every repertoire in the discovery cohort had been generated on one and the same sequencing platform. HLA typing covered class I and class II loci at four-digit resolution. Typing coverage varied by locus: about 620-630 donors for A, B, C, DRB1 and DQB1; roughly 560 for DQA1; more than 600 for DPA1; about 450 for DPB1. A handful of DR-DQ haplotypes were treated as single units for association and clustering because of strong linkage in the cohort. On average, around 240,000 unique TCR beta nucleotide sequences were sequenced per donor among several hundred genotyped donors of the cohort, with about 17% of those sequences being non-productive. General conclusions and limits of the study: At a false discovery rate of 0.05, a later analysis linked around 15,000 TCR beta sequences to specific HLA alleles. A further reported finding was that TCR beta sequences accurately predicted the HLA-A and HLA-B alleles for most subjects in the first cohort. In a later analysis, several top co-occurrence clusters were reported to appear linked to parvovirus B19, influenza, CMV and Epstein-Barr virus. According to the authors, the approach could potentially be generalized to other disease states and immunological phenotypes. In the study, approximately 150 TCR beta chains were listed as associated with cytomegalovirus. Because counts were too low, seventeen rarely observed V segments, including chromosome 9 orphons, were left out of the earlier analysis of 587 of the donors. A cluster of highly shared sequence variants was judged likely to represent a technical artifact of the sequencing pipeline. A few of the identified cytomegalovirus-associated TCR beta chains were confirmed in vitro to be specific for cytomegalovirus antigens. Because some donors lacked HLA typing at each locus, the association tests relied only on the typed subset. Roughly uniform sequencing depth across donors was assumed in presence/absence analyses, although this assumption may not hold. Assigning TCR associations to individual alleles was difficult when HLA alleles, especially DR and DQ, strongly co-occurred. Most CMV-associated TCR beta chains appeared to be HLA-restricted in a later analysis, and the HLA associations seemed to be driven largely by CMV exposure. According to a later genetic analysis, donors in an Asian-associated ancestry cluster had fewer N-insertions in productive TCRs than the roughly 670-donor mean. The classifier was reported to diagnose cytomegalovirus status with high specificity and sensitivity in both the original cohort and the validation cohort. Linkage disequilibrium might explain the correlated functional status among segregating V segments, but an unknown experimental factor could not be excluded. In a later analysis, HLA-associated TCR beta chains were found to be more clonally expanded and to have lower generation probabilities than equally common non-associated chains. The 87-base-pair reads could not distinguish some IMGT-functional V segments, including TRBV6-2 and TRBV6-3, so those segments were excluded. A later genetic analysis associated a missense DCLRE1C variant with V-gene and J-gene trimming of TCR beta chains, and an independent cohort replicated the association. While some public TCRs were present in many individuals, most TCR sequences turned up only very rarely across donors. Broadly in line with IMGT annotations, most TCR beta V segments showed up in productive rearrangements about 87% or about 30% of the time in an earlier analysis of several hundred of the donors. A later analysis found that TCR association rates varied across HLA loci, with DRB1 alleles showing the most associated TCRs and HLA-C alleles the fewest. The cohort was sequenced for TCR beta chains only, and without alpha or paired-chain data the features that could be detected were limited. The only immune exposure information available for the cohort was CMV serostatus.

In total, roughly 710 healthy bone marrow donors made up the cohort. All cohort members were sampled while nominally healthy, although unrecorded immune exposures were likely present. The donor was CMV seropositive and was included in the group of 250 to 300 seropositive cohort members. A peripheral blood sample was provided by each donor, and peripheral blood mononuclear cells were used for TCR beta sequencing. The Qiagen DNeasy Blood Extraction Kit was used to extract genomic DNA from the blood cell samples. Note on this clone: The antigen it binds to is not known. No base qualities exist here, and no much larger clone lies one base off it. The sample carries other DNA sequences with the same CDR3.

Taken from the germline V gene, the CDR1 and CDR2 loops are SGHRS and YFSETQ. From the cysteine through the phenylalanine, the CDR3 covers 14 amino acids. The sequence is cut down to CDR3 DNA, 42 bases in frame from base 1. Ends trimmed: V by 3 bases, J by 4 bases; bases unmatched to a gene: 2. The library was made by the immunoSEQ multiplex PCR assay. The multiplex PCR relied on a mix of 60 forward primers for TCR Vbeta segments and 13 reverse primers for TCR Jbeta segments. Amplification of the CDR3 region of rearranged TCR beta genes was performed with a multiplex PCR assay on genomic DNA. The Illumina HiSeq System was used to sequence the amplified TCR beta libraries as 87-base-pair reads. Turning to the authors' computational methods: In a later analysis, tens of millions of unique TCR beta chains were counted across the roughly 670 repertoires, and roughly 10 million of these chains were shared by at least two donors. Raw reads were error-corrected and collapsed into unique sequences by a nearest-neighbor algorithm in which closely related sequences were merged to remove PCR and sequencing errors. Alignment of CDR3 sequences to IMGT reference sequences was used to assign V, D and J gene segments. For a sequence to be retained, at least a six-nucleotide match to both a V gene segment and a J gene segment was required. Rearrangements were called productive when the CDR3 lacked stop codons and stayed in frame with V and J; all others were non-productive. Following IMGT convention, CDR3 was defined as the stretch from the second conserved V-encoded cysteine up to the conserved J-encoded phenylalanine. Sequences without an unambiguous match to a single V gene segment were excluded from the earlier analysis of approximately 600 of the donors. In an earlier analysis of approximately 590 of the donors, V segments were called functional above 56.7% productive rearrangements and were called segregating when the between-donor standard deviation exceeded 5%. To diagnose cytomegalovirus status from the catalog of TCR beta chain sequences, a statistical classification framework was built. A later analysis assigned V and J genes by comparing TCR nucleotide sequences with IMGT/GENE-DB human TR gene sequences. A later analysis assigned CDR3 sequences and most-parsimonious VDJ recombination scenarios with the TCRdist pipeline. In a later analysis, each TCR beta chain was defined by its CDR3 amino acid sequence together with its V-gene family, and reads lacking a unique V-gene family were excluded. To address suspected cross-contamination and a sequencing artifact, a later analysis removed under 600 highly shared, low-generation-probability nucleotide sequences. For each public chain, a later analysis derived a clonal expansion index from normalized ranks of inferred template counts within each repertoire. Generation probabilities in a later analysis came from a VDJ recombination model fitted to out-of-frame rearrangements, and those results were checked against IGoR. In a later analysis, TCR-TCR, TCR-HLA and TCR-CMV co-occurrence was scored with hypergeometric tests, and a repertoire-size bias correction was applied to TCR pairs. To estimate false discovery rates, a later analysis permuted the HLA or CMV assignments 20 times. In a later analysis, co-occurring TCRs were grouped with DBSCAN, and TCRdist sequence similarity was added when clustering was performed within HLA-allele-positive subsets. For co-occurrence clustering, repertoires with fewer than 30,000 or more than 120,000 public chains were excluded, along with roughly five repertoires with anomalous nucleotide sharing. The immuneACCESS repertoire file appears here via TCRdb, limited to in-frame rearrangements. These files lack a portion of the clones; in checked studies, under half of the deficit traces to unresolved V genes, and the cause of the others is not known. Clone size and V and J calls were adopted from that table, with D and trimming inferred from the DNA. This sample gives about 160,000 clones in total; approximately 70% of them show up just once. Together, the top ten hold 7.1% of the sample.

The source is a man between 35 and 55 years old in good health and CMV-seropositive. In this chain, TRBV5-1 is recombined with TRBJ2-5; TRBD1 fits 11 bases in the junction. The sequencing input was PBMCs. The CDR3 region reads CASSSGTGGETQYF. The nucleotides are TGCGCCAGCAGCTCAGGGACAGGGGGAGAGACCCAGTACTTC. This CDR3, with the reference TRBV5-1 and TRBJ2-5 proteins standing in past its ends, gives the full variable domain KAGVTQTPRYLIKTRGQQVTLSCSPISGHRSVSWYQQTPGQGLQFLFEYFSETQRNKGNFPGRFSGRQFSNSRSEMNVSTLELGDSALYLCASSSGTGGETQYFGPGTRLLVL.